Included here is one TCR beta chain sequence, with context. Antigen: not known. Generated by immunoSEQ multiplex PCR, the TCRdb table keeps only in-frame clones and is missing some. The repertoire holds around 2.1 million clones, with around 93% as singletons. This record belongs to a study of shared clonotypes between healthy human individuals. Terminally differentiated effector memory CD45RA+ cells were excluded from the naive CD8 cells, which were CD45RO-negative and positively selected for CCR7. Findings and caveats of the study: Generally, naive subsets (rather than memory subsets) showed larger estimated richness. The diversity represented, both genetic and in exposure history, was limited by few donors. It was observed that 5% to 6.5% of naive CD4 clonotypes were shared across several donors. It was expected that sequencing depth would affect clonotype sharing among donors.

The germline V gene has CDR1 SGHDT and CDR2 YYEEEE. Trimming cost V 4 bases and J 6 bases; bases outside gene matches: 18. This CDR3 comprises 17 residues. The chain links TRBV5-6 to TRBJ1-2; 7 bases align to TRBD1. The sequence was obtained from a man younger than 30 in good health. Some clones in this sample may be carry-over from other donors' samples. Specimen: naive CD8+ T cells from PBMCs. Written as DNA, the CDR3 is TGTGCCAGCAGCATATCAGACAGGGCCCTTTTCTCCAATGGCTACACCTTC. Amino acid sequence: CASSISDRALFSNGYTF.